This T cell receptor (beta chain) comes out of a study of blood T cell repertoires in COVID-19. There are 14 residues in the CDR3. The V gene's germline CDR1 is SGHTA and CDR2 FQGTGA. V lost 1 base to trimming and J lost 3 bases, with 9 bases between them. In the source study's methods: Estimation of nucleated cell counts was performed using reference gene primer amplification. TCRdb's table, derived via immunoSEQ multiplex PCR, lists solely in-frame clones and lacks some. Clone size and the V and J calls come from that table; the DNA yielded D and trimming. The table has 78,000 or so clones, over 70% seen once.

This clonotype was sampled from a man of 80 years or more with acute or convalescent COVID-19. Sample: peripheral blood. This chain joins TRBV7-3 and TRBJ2-5; D not certain. CDR3 DNA sequence: TGTGCCAGCAGCTTAAGTTCTACCGAAGAGACCCAGTACTTC. This sequence encodes CASSLSSTEETQYF.